This TCR beta chain was sequenced in a study of blood T cell repertoires in COVID-19. About the study: Samples representing acute and convalescent COVID-19 were sourced from the United States, Italy and Spain. T cells, B-cell-depleted T cells, or PBMCs provided the cDNA or gDNA that served as material.

V was trimmed by 6 bases and J by 1 base, leaving 12 bases between them. This CDR3 has 14 residues. Germline CDR1 KGHSH, CDR2 LQKENI. The authors' processing: By means of reference gene primer amplification, nucleated cell counts were estimated. TCRdb keeps only in-frame clones here, not all; method: immunoSEQ multiplex PCR. The DNA was the basis for D and trimming; V, J and clone size are from that table. The sample consists of about 140,000 clones, approximately 86% of them appearing once. Sample: peripheral blood. This TCR came from a human donor in a cohort sampled during active COVID-19. The rearrangement links TRBV18 to TRBJ1-1; a possible D gene is TRBD1 (5 bases). DNA of the CDR3: TGTGCCAGCTCGAGAATGGGGGGGAACACTGAAGCTTTCTTT. This encodes CASSRMGGNTEAFF.